This T cell receptor (beta chain) originates from a study of blood T cell repertoires in COVID-19 (dated by TCRdb to 2018 to 2020). About the full investigation: Collaborator samples came from the United States, Italy and Spain and covered acute and convalescent phases of COVID-19. A freely available public database, intended as a resource for researchers studying the immune response to SARS-CoV-2, is where the repertoires were released. The prospective study material was composed of cDNA or gDNA derived from T cells, B-cell-depleted T cells, or PBMCs. Where HLA class I and class II types were available, the types were taken from metadata supplied by the sample provider, not from assay-based typing. Deeply sampled blood TCRbeta repertoires from subjects exposed to, actively infected with, or recovered from COVID-19 were included in the dataset. Samples were obtained from the ongoing ImmuneRACE study (first 160 participants) and from 1,254 subjects provided by 6 global collaborators. Sample metadata almost always included a de-identified subject ID, COVID-19 status, age in years and sex. Paper-wide results and their limitations: The amount of clinical and demographic metadata varied by source and participant and was provided uncurated.

For this clone: Its target antigen remains unknown. No much larger clone exists at a distance of one base, and base qualities are not known.

The CDR3 covers 12 residues, taking in both the cysteine and the phenylalanine. CDR3 DNA is the only sequence kept; it has 36 bases, read in frame from the first base. The V end loses 2 bases and the J end loses 5 bases, and a stretch of 5 bases separates them. In the germline V gene (reference sequence), CDR1 corresponds to LNHNV and CDR2 to YYDKDF. TCRbeta CDR3 regions were amplified from genomic DNA using the immunoSEQ Assay, a bias-controlled multiplex PCR. From the authors' description of their analysis: Nucleated cell counts per sample were estimated from amplification of reference gene primers within the assay. To quantify the absolute abundance of each unique TCRbeta CDR3 rearrangement, sequence reads were collapsed and filtered. Productive Simpson clonality was computed per sample as the square root of Simpson's diversity index over productive rearrangements. TCRdb carries this immuneACCESS record with in-frame sequences only. Its versions omit some clonotypes, under half of them owing to an unresolved V gene in the studies checked, with the rest unexplained. V and J calls and clone size are those listed in that table; D and trimming were worked out from the DNA. This sample comprises roughly 70,000 clones, 70% to 90% of them detected only once. Jointly, the top ten make up 6% to 8% of the sample.

Each collaborating institution followed its own protocols to collect whole blood in K2EDTA tubes. Collaborator samples were shipped for TCRbeta analysis as frozen whole blood, isolated PBMCs, or DNA extracted from either sample type. The sample comprised peripheral blood. The source of this sequence is a woman of 80 years or more with active COVID-19. The rearranged segments are TRBV15 and TRBJ2-3; confidence is insufficient to name the D gene. CDR3 loop: CATSRHRDTQYF. The DNA sequence is given as TGTGCCACCAGCAGACACAGAGATACGCAGTATTTT. The CDR3, completed at both ends by the reference TRBV15 and TRBJ2-3 genes, gives the full variable domain DAMVIQNPRYQVTQFGKPVTLSCSQTLNHNVMYWYQQKSSQAPKLLFHYYDKDFNNEADTPDNFQSRRPNTSFCFLDIRSPGLGDTAMYLCATSRHRDTQYFGPGTRLTVL.